This TCR beta chain emerged from a study of blood T cell repertoires in COVID-19 (dated by TCRdb to about 2020). The study in broad terms: Collaborator samples came from the United States, Italy and Spain and covered acute and convalescent phases of COVID-19. The prospective study material was composed of cDNA or gDNA derived from T cells, B-cell-depleted T cells, or PBMCs. The dataset comprised deeply sampled blood TCRbeta repertoires from subjects exposed to, actively infected with, or recovered from COVID-19. The repertoires were made available in a free public database intended to serve as a resource for research on the immune response to SARS-CoV-2. The samples were drawn from the first 160 participants of the ongoing ImmuneRACE study and from 1,254 subjects provided by 6 global collaborators. The sample metadata nearly always contained a de-identified subject ID, COVID-19 status, age in years and sex. Where HLA class I and class II types were available, the types were taken from metadata supplied by the sample provider, not from assay-based typing.

A note on this clone: Its binding antigen is unknown. One base away there is no much larger clone; base qualities are not given.

A second Seattle source provided samples from volunteer blood donors who had recovered from COVID-19. Collaborating institutions collected whole blood in K2EDTA tubes following their own protocols. For TCRbeta analysis, collaborators shipped samples as frozen whole blood, isolated PBMCs, or DNA extracted from either of those sample types. The V and J ends are trimmed by 1 base and 8 bases, leaving 17 bases between them. The CDR3 measures 15 amino acids from cysteine to phenylalanine. Just the 45-base CDR3 DNA is kept, in frame starting at base 1. From the germline V gene, CDR1 is SGHAT and CDR2 is FQNNGV. What the work shows at the level of the full study, not this receptor alone: The amount of clinical and demographic metadata varied by source and participant and was provided uncurated.

The immunoSEQ Assay, a bias-controlled multiplex PCR, was used to amplify TCRbeta CDR3 regions from genomic DNA. Per the source publication's procedure: Within the assay, amplification of reference gene primers was used to estimate how many nucleated cells each sample contained. Sequence reads were collapsed and filtered to measure the absolute abundance of every unique TCRbeta CDR3 rearrangement. For each sample, productive Simpson clonality was calculated by taking the square root of Simpson's diversity index across productive rearrangements. TCRdb carries this immuneACCESS record with in-frame sequences only. Its versions omit some clonotypes, under half of them owing to an unresolved V gene in the studies checked, with the rest unexplained. The DNA was the basis for D and trimming; V, J and clone size are from that table. Counted in this sample were 150,000 to 200,000 clones; about nine tenths of them appeared once. Of the sample, 3.9% is held by the ten largest clones.

The chain is made from TRBV11-2 and TRBJ1-2; the D gene assignment is ambiguous. Material: peripheral blood. This TCR was recovered from a woman aged 60-70 years who had recovered from COVID-19. The CDR3 protein is CASSLGPAPRWGYTF. In nucleotides, the sequence is TGTGCCAGCAGCTTAGGCCCGGCCCCGCGGTGGGGCTACACCTTC.